What follows are 31 T cell receptor beta chains derived from one specimen sequenced in a study of T cells in women clearing cervical HPV infection. Using immunoSEQ multiplex PCR, the repertoire was profiled, and TCRdb retains in-frame clones only, with some absent. Its table records roughly 28,000 clones. Sequenced sample: blood buffy coat. Receptors originate from a woman aged 18-70 years with a cervical HPV16 infection that either progressed to CIN3+ or cleared (not recorded which).

As regards this clone: Read coverage stops 3 residues before the CDR3 terminus; the germline J gene supplies the remainder. The chain links TRBV6-2 or TRBV6-3 to TRBJ2-2, with D hard to call. Trimming pared 4 bases from V and 2 bases from J, leaving 5 bases between. CDR3 size: 13 residues. Germline CDR1 and CDR2: MNHEY and SVGEGT. The part of the CDR3 DNA that was read is TGTGCCAGCAGTTCCCATAACACCGGGGAG. This codes for CASSSHNTGE. The whole CDR3 sequence reads CASSSHNTGELFF.

Turning to this clone: The read finishes 3 residues shy of the CDR3 end, and the germline J gene is used to complete it. The V and J genes are TRBV19 and TRBJ2-2, with D maybe TRBD1 (5 bases). The CDR3 is 14 amino acids. Germline V CDR1 and CDR2: LNHDA, SQIVND (reference sequence). Trimming stripped 6 bases from V and 0 bases from J, with 8 bases between. The sequenced CDR3 bases are TGTGCCAGTAGCGGACAACCGAACACCGGGGAG. Amino acids: CASSGQPNTGE. The CDR3 in its entirety is CASSGQPNTGELFF.

About this clone itself: The CDR3 extends 3 residues past the end of the read, so its final part is completed from the germline J gene. This rearrangement joins TRBV5-1 to TRBJ2-5; D is undetermined. This CDR3 region has 13 residues. The V gene lost 4 bases and the J gene lost 5 bases, with 12 bases spanning the gap. Germline V lookup: CDR1 SGHRS, CDR2 YFSETQ. The CDR3 DNA, read in part, is TGCGCCAGCAGCGTCGCTAGAATCGAGACC. This codes for CASSVARIET. The entire CDR3 sequence reads CASSVARIETQYF.

With respect to this clone: The read falls 3 residues short of the CDR3 end, and the missing part is taken from the germline J gene. The rearrangement uses TRBV5-1 and TRBJ2-3; 7 bases agree with TRBD2. The CDR3 contains 11 residues. CDR1 SGHRS and CDR2 YFSETQ come from the germline V gene. Trimming took 3 bases from V and 8 from J; bases not matched to a gene: 0. CDR3 residues: CASSWGGTQYF. CDR3 DNA (partial): TGCGCCAGCAGCTGGGGGGGTACG.

Notes on this clone: Coverage ceases 3 residues before the CDR3 finishes, and the germline J gene fills in the end. The chain couples TRBV7-1 to TRBJ2-2; 14 nucleotides align to TRBD2. TRBV7-1 is an ORF; its function is uncertain. V shed 0 bases and J 0 bases; nucleotides not matched to a gene: 6. The CDR3 extends over 20 amino acids. CDR3 protein: CASSSAGTSGRVTNTGELFF. CDR3 DNA, as far as it was read: TGTGCCAGCAGCTCAGCCGGGACTAGCGGGAGAGTAACGAACACCGGGGAG.

Remarks on this clone: The sequence runs out 3 residues before the end of the CDR3; the remainder is reconstructed from the germline J gene. V gene TRBV18 combines with J gene TRBJ2-1; 8 bases are shared with TRBD2. Germline V gives CDR1 KGHSH, CDR2 LQKENI. This CDR3 has 15 residues. V dropped 0 bases and J dropped 4; count of bases not matched to a gene: 2. The CDR3 DNA, read in part, is TGTGCCAGCTCACCACCTAGCGGGAAGTACAATGAG. This gives the protein CASSPPSGKYNE. The CDR3 as a whole reads CASSPPSGKYNEQFF.

With regard to this clone: The sequence runs out 3 residues before the end of the CDR3; the remainder is reconstructed from the germline J gene. This rearrangement joins TRBV6-2 or TRBV6-3 to TRBJ1-1; D remains unclear. V lost 2 bases and J 4 bases, leaving 11 bases between the germline ends. The CDR3 has 14 residues. Germline CDR1 is MNHEY and CDR2 is SVGEGT. The sequenced part of the CDR3 DNA is TGTGCCAGCAGTTACCCGGCGGGGTTCACTGAA. It translates to CASSYPAGFTE. The entire CDR3 is CASSYPAGFTEAFF.

Turning to this clone: The read terminates 3 residues ahead of where the CDR3 ends, so the germline J gene completes it. The J gene is TRBJ1-1, the V gene TRBV30; D gene unclear. CDR1 is GTSNPN, CDR2 SVGIG, per germline (reference sequence). The CDR3 contains 13 residues. Trimming took 7 bases from V and 7 from J, leaving 19 bases between them. The CDR3 region is CASSRGTFVEAFF. CDR3 bases read: TGTGCCTCCAGCCGGGGTACCTTCGTTGAA.

Points on this clone: The read ends 3 residues shy of where the CDR3 ends; the end is completed using the germline J gene. The chain combines TRBV24-1 with TRBJ1-5, with D possibly matching TRBD1 (6 bases). The germline CDR1 and CDR2 sequences are KGHDR and SFDVKD. V dropped 1 base and J dropped 0 bases, with 12 bases sitting between them. The CDR3 length is 17 residues. This CDR3 reads CATSDLGDTDSNQPQHF. The sequenced part of the CDR3 DNA is TGTGCCACCAGTGATTTAGGGGACACGGATAGCAATCAGCCC.

Turning to this clone: Read coverage stops 3 residues before the CDR3 terminus; the germline J gene supplies the remainder. V is TRBV30 and J is TRBJ1-1, with no clear D. The CDR3 contains 12 residues. V lost 3 bases, J lost 2 bases, and 7 bases lay in between. CDR1 and CDR2 (germline): GTSNPN, SVGIG (reference sequence). CDR3 sequence reads: CAWRAGNTEAFF. The CDR3 bases that were read are TGTGCCTGGAGGGCGGGTAACACTGAA.

With respect to this clone: The missing CDR3 end, 3 residues past where the read stops, is filled in from the germline J gene. This sequence joins TRBV30 and TRBJ2-3, with 9 bases matching TRBD2. This CDR3 region has 13 residues. CDR1 and CDR2 (germline): GTSNPN, SVGIG (reference sequence). V trimming: 3 bases; J trimming: 4 bases; junction bases outside the gene matches: 2. CDR3: CAWRRGGADTQYF. The CDR3 bases that were read are TGTGCCTGGAGGCGGGGGGGGGCAGATACG.

Notes on this clone: The read comes to an end 3 residues before the CDR3 does, leaving the germline J gene to fill in the end. This chain connects TRBV6-4 to TRBJ1-5; D not certain. The CDR3 has 14 residues. V gave up 3 bases and J gave up 4 bases, with 10 bases separating them. The germline CDR1 and CDR2 sequences are MRHNA and SNTAGT. CDR3 protein: CASSEGPGNQPQHF. The CDR3 bases that were read are TGTGCCAGCAGTGAAGGACCGGGGAATCAGCCC.

As concerns this clone: The missing CDR3 end, 3 residues past where the read stops, is filled in from the germline J gene. The genes are TRBV30 and TRBJ1-2; D not certain. The CDR3 contains 12 residues. The germline gives CDR1 GTSNPN, CDR2 SVGIG (reference sequence). V was trimmed by 4 bases and J by 7 bases, leaving 13 bases between them. Incomplete CDR3 DNA: TGTGCCTGGACCTCCAGGAGCTCTGGC. Translation: CAWTSRSSG. The full CDR3 sequence reads CAWTSRSSGYTF. Variable domain in full (rest from reference TRBV30 and TRBJ1-2): SQTIHQWPATLVQPVGSPLSLECTVEGTSNPNLYWYRQAAGRGLQLLFYSVGIGQISSEVPQNLSASRPQDRQFILSSKKLLLSDSGFYLCAWTSRSSGYTFGSGTRLTVV.

Points on this clone: The CDR3 end is not reached by the read, which stops 3 residues before it; the germline J gene fills it in. This chain joins TRBV12-3 or TRBV12-4 and TRBJ2-5; D is unclear. V was trimmed by 6 bases and J by 5 bases, leaving 10 bases between them. This CDR3 is built from 12 residues. The CDR3 here is CASSFARETQYF. The CDR3 DNA, read in part, is TGTGCCAGCAGCTTCGCAAGGGAGACC.

As to this clone: Coverage ceases 3 residues before the CDR3 finishes, and the germline J gene fills in the end. The chain uses TRBV30 and TRBJ2-3; 12 positions agree with TRBD2. CDR1 is GTSNPN, CDR2 SVGIG, per germline (reference sequence). With V trimmed by 4 bases and J by 3 bases, 5 bases remained unmatched. This CDR3 region has 15 residues. This chain's CDR3 is CAWTLAGGTTDTQYF. The CDR3 bases that were read are TGTGCCTGGACTCTAGCGGGGGGGACTACAGATACG. The full variable domain, rest sourced from reference TRBV30 and TRBJ2-3, is SQTIHQWPATLVQPVGSPLSLECTVEGTSNPNLYWYRQAAGRGLQLLFYSVGIGQISSEVPQNLSASRPQDRQFILSSKKLLLSDSGFYLCAWTLAGGTTDTQYFGPGTRLTVL.

Comments on this clone: One end of the junction does not line up with germline, which may come from a read error. Read coverage stops 3 residues before the CDR3 terminus; the germline J gene supplies the remainder. The V and J genes are TRBV20-1 and TRBJ2-7; 9 bases agree with TRBD2. Germline V CDR1 and CDR2: DFQATT, SNEGSKA (reference sequence). This CDR3 is built from 16 residues. CDR3 bases read: TGCAGTGCCAGAGAAGGTTCTAGCGGGGACTCCTACGAG. It yields the protein CSAREGSSGDSYE. The full CDR3 reads CSAREGSSGDSYEQYF.

A remark on this clone: The CDR3 goes on 3 residues after the read ends, and that part is filled in from the germline J gene. This sequence joins TRBV4-1 and TRBJ2-1, with D possibly TRBD2 on 6 matching bases. The germline V gene has CDR1 MGHRA and CDR2 YSYEKL. This CDR3 contains 17 residues. Between the trimmed V and J ends, which lost 4 bases and 6 bases, there was a span of 22 bases. The CDR3 loop is CASSPDPPGTFLNEQFF. The CDR3 DNA, read in part, is TGCGCCAGCAGCCCAGATCCACCTGGGACTTTTCTCAATGAG.

CDR3 bases read: TGCAGCGCCAAAACTAGCGGGGGGGCCCTTGAG. This codes for CSAKTSGGALE. The full CDR3 is CSAKTSGGALEQFF. V usage is TRBV29-1 and J usage is TRBJ2-1, with 13 nucleotides matching TRBD2. With the read ending 3 residues before the CDR3 end, the germline J gene is used to fill in that end. This CDR3 contains 14 residues. V lost 7 bases to trimming and J lost 9 bases; unmatched junction nucleotides: 9. CDR1 is SQVTM and CDR2 is ANQGSEA in the germline V gene.

Turning to this clone: The CDR3 end lies 3 residues beyond the end of the read and is filled in from the germline J gene. The chain combines TRBV30 with TRBJ1-3; 8 bases agree with TRBD1. J was trimmed by 3 bases and V by 8 bases; bases with no gene match: 3. The CDR3 totals 12 residues. Germline-derived CDR1 and CDR2 are GTSNPN and SVGIG (reference sequence). The DNA read from the CDR3 is TGTGCCCTCACAGGGGGTGGAAACACC. It translates to CALTGGGNT. The CDR3 in full is CALTGGGNTIYF. The complete variable domain, with remaining parts taken from reference TRBV30 and TRBJ1-3, reads SQTIHQWPATLVQPVGSPLSLECTVEGTSNPNLYWYRQAAGRGLQLLFYSVGIGQISSEVPQNLSASRPQDRQFILSSKKLLLSDSGFYLCALTGGGNTIYFGEGSWLTVV.

To note about this clone: From the germline J gene comes the end of the CDR3, since the read stops 3 residues before it. The rearrangement links TRBV19 to TRBJ1-3, with 8 bases fitting TRBD1. Unmatched junction bases numbered 6, after V lost 6 bases and J lost 2 bases. Germline loops: CDR1 LNHDA, CDR2 SQIVND (reference sequence). This CDR3 comprises 15 residues. The CDR3 DNA, read in part, is TGTGCCAGTAGAAAGGACAGGGTCACTGGAAACACC. Its protein is CASRKDRVTGNT. The full CDR3 is CASRKDRVTGNTIYF.

A note on this clone: The CDR3 is cut off 3 residues early in the read; its end comes from the germline J gene. This chain joins TRBV18 and TRBJ2-7; 7 nucleotides agree with TRBD1. This CDR3 spans 15 amino acids. Germline V lookup: CDR1 KGHSH, CDR2 LQKENI. V dropped 2 bases and J dropped 5; count of bases not matched to a gene: 9. The CDR3 spells CASSPGTQGSNEQYF. The DNA read from the CDR3 is TGTGCCAGCTCACCAGGGACACAGGGGTCCAACGAG.

Concerning this clone: The read stops 3 residues short of the end of the CDR3; the missing end is completed from the germline J gene. J is TRBJ1-2 and V is TRBV7-9; a weak D match, TRBD1 (6 bases). Germline V lookup: CDR1 SEHNR, CDR2 FQNEAQ (reference sequence). The CDR3 extends over 13 amino acids. CDR3 residues: CASSFLGGRDYTF. Partial CDR3 DNA: TGTGCCAGCAGCTTCTTAGGGGGAAGAGAC.

For this clone: The CDR3 end falls 3 residues outside the read, so it is completed with the germline J gene. V is TRBV5-1 and J is TRBJ2-7, with D unclear. Per the germline V gene, CDR1 is SGHRS and CDR2 is YFSETQ. Trimming left V 0 bases short and J 0 bases short, with 7 bases between. CDR3 length equals 14 residues. The covered CDR3 bases are TGCGCCAGCAGCTTGGGGCGGTCCTCCTACGAG. It translates to CASSLGRSSYE. The full CDR3 reads CASSLGRSSYEQYF.

About this clone itself: The CDR3 end lies 3 residues beyond the end of the read and is filled in from the germline J gene. The chain employs TRBV2 and TRBJ2-1; TRBD2 aligns across 12 bases. Trimming cost V 6 bases and J 6 bases; bases outside gene matches: 9. Germline V lookup: CDR1 SNHLY, CDR2 FYNNEI. The CDR3 consists of 16 residues. The DNA read from the CDR3 is TGTGCCAGCAGAGAGACTAGCGGGAGTTTCGGCAATGAG. Its protein is CASRETSGSFGNE. The full CDR3 protein is CASRETSGSFGNEQFF. Full variable domain (rest looked up from reference TRBV2 and TRBJ2-1): EPEVTQTPSHQVTQMGQEVILRCVPISNHLYFYWYRQILGQKVEFLVSFYNNEISEKSEIFDDQFSVERPDGSNFTLKIRSTKLEDSAMYFCASRETSGSFGNEQFFGPGTRLTVL.

As regards this clone: The CDR3 end falls 3 residues outside the read, so it is completed with the germline J gene. The V call is TRBV7-2, the J call TRBJ2-7, with 10 positions matching TRBD2. V trimming: 5 bases; J trimming: 6 bases; junction bases outside the gene matches: 10. The CDR3 consists of 15 residues. Looked up from germline, CDR1 is SGHTA and CDR2 is FQGNSA. The DNA read from the CDR3 is TGTGCCAGCAGCACCTACCTAGCGGGAGCGGGCGAG. Translating it yields CASSTYLAGAGE. The full CDR3 is CASSTYLAGAGEQYF.

Remarks on this clone: The CDR3 extends 3 residues past the end of the read, so its final part is completed from the germline J gene. The rearrangement joins TRBV5-4 to TRBJ2-1, with 13 bases identical to TRBD2. Germline V CDR1 and CDR2: SGHNT, YYREEE (reference sequence). CDR3 size: 15 residues. V lost 5 bases to trimming and J lost 7 bases; unmatched junction nucleotides: 6. Incomplete CDR3 DNA: TGTGCCAGCAGTCGCAGGACTAGCGGGAGAAATGAG. Translating it yields CASSRRTSGRNE. The whole CDR3 is CASSRRTSGRNEQFF.

On this clone itself: Coverage ceases 3 residues before the CDR3 finishes, and the germline J gene fills in the end. V and J are TRBV19 and TRBJ1-2; 7 bases agree with TRBD1. This CDR3 region has 14 residues. Germline-derived CDR1 and CDR2 are LNHDA and SQIVND (reference sequence). The chain's CDR3 is CASSIGQGPYDYTF. The part of the CDR3 DNA that was read is TGTGCCAGTAGTATAGGACAGGGCCCCTACGAC.

Comments on this clone: The CDR3 goes on 3 residues after the read ends, and that part is filled in from the germline J gene. The chain has TRBV20-1 and TRBJ2-7; D is possibly TRBD1 (7 bases). Germline V lookup: CDR1 DFQATT, CDR2 SNEGSKA (reference sequence). V dropped 0 bases and J dropped 0 bases, with 12 bases sitting between them. CDR3 size: 15 residues. Here the CDR3 reads CSARDVQGGSYEQYF. The part of the CDR3 DNA that was read is TGCAGTGCTAGAGATGTGCAGGGGGGCTCCTACGAG.

Regarding this clone: The read ends 3 residues shy of where the CDR3 ends; the end is completed using the germline J gene. The chain recombines TRBV30 with TRBJ1-1, with TRBD1 as a possible D gene (6 bases). CDR1 is GTSNPN, CDR2 SVGIG, per germline (reference sequence). The CDR3 spans 13 residues. CDR3 amino acids: CAWSVAFWGQAFF. CDR3 DNA (partial): TGTGCCTGGAGTGTAGCTTTTTGGGGGCAA.

In the case of this clone: Sequencing ends 3 residues short of the CDR3 end; the germline J gene provides the rest. The chain uses TRBV2 and TRBJ1-2; D remains unclear. Trimming stripped 5 bases from V and 4 bases from J, with 11 bases between. Germline CDR1 and CDR2: SNHLY and FYNNEI. The length of the CDR3 is 13 residues. The CDR3 DNA, read in part, is TGTGCCAGCAGTTGGGCAGCTCTCTATGGC. It specifies CASSWAALYG. The full CDR3 is CASSWAALYGYTF. The whole variable domain, filled in from reference TRBV2 and TRBJ1-2, reads EPEVTQTPSHQVTQMGQEVILRCVPISNHLYFYWYRQILGQKVEFLVSFYNNEISEKSEIFDDQFSVERPDGSNFTLKIRSTKLEDSAMYFCASSWAALYGYTFGSGTRLTVV.

Of note for this clone: The sequence runs out 3 residues before the end of the CDR3; the remainder is reconstructed from the germline J gene. The chain couples TRBV10-3 to TRBJ2-1, with D perhaps matching TRBD1 (5 bases). The V and J ends lost 6 bases and 0 bases respectively, with 12 bases between them. This CDR3 has 15 amino acids. CDR1 and CDR2 (germline): ENHRY, SYGVKD. The CDR3 here is CAIRETESSYNEQFF. CDR3 bases read: TGTGCCATCAGGGAGACAGAGAGCTCCTACAATGAG.